The source of this T cell receptor beta chain is a study of blood T cell repertoires in COVID-19. About the study: The United States, Italy and Spain were the sources of the acute and convalescent COVID-19 samples.

Profiling relied on immunoSEQ multiplex PCR, and the TCRdb table lists in-frame clones only, not all of them. The table lists around 57,000 clones, around 87% of them singletons. Trimming took off 4 bases at V and 6 bases at J, with 7 bases between the two ends. The CDR3 sequence is 12 residues long. Germline CDR1 and CDR2: MNHEY and SMNVEV (reference sequence). Input material: peripheral blood. The V and J genes are TRBV27 and TRBJ2-1; D is perhaps TRBD1 (6 bases). This receptor was obtained from a woman of 80 years or more with COVID-19, enrolled during active disease. In DNA form, the CDR3 reads TGTGCCAGCAGTTCGACAGGCAATGAGCAGTTCTTC. Translating it yields CASSSTGNEQFF.